This is a list of T cell receptor beta chains from one sample in a study of regulatory T cells in long-lasting Graves disease. TCRdb re-called the multiplex PCR reads with MiXCR, one entry per CDR3 protein. This sample has around 400,000 distinct CDR3 sequences; roughly a quarter occur once, and the top ten carry roughly 30%. The sample was peripheral blood mononuclear cells (PBMCs), taken when the disease was refractory, from a patient treated with antithyroid drugs. The receptors stem from a female donor with Graves disease. Each CDR3 is given with its conserved first and last residue. The order of the fields is V gene, CDR3 protein.

TRBV5-6 | CASSSSGETEAFF
TRBV18 | CASSPPGDTGELFF
TRBV19 | CASSIGGAIYGYTF
TRBV3-1 | CASSQWTADSGNTIYF
TRBV5-1 | CASSLGQGKNEKLFF
TRBV9 | CASSPRTKNTEAFF
TRBV18 | CASSPNSDTEAFF
TRBV20-1 | CSAYRVAKNIQYF
TRBV5-1 | CASSVTIGSGANVLTF
TRBV20-1 | CSARASGRNEQYF
TRBV14 | CASTRSFGLATEAFF
TRBV2 | CASSSSEKLFF
TRBV7-8 | CASSPTPGYAYEQYF
TRBV19 | CASSYQSTGYKNIQYF
TRBV15 | CATSREGATMNTEAFF
TRBV5-1 | CASSQTGTRVTEAFF
TRBV29-1 | CSVESDRAGTEAFF
TRBV9 | CASSVGEYQETQYF
TRBV5-1 | CASSLAAAQTGELFF
TRBV28 | CASSRTSGRIYEQYF